The 18 T cell receptor beta chains presented below share a single source sample, sequenced in a study of CD8 T cells in ankylosing spondylitis. Findings and caveats of the study: About 8 highly homologous variants made up a TCR beta motif that seemed to typify ankylosing spondylitis blood.

MiXCR, run by TCRdb on the 5' RACE reads, gives a single entry per CDR3 protein. The data show about 700,000 distinct CDR3 sequences, around 19% seen once. These receptors have no known antigen. The sequenced sample was blood, either unsorted or a sorted T cell fraction (not recorded which). The receptors derive from a male donor with ankylosing spondylitis.

The gene calls are TRBV2 and TRBJ2-5, with D maybe TRBD1 (6 bases). The CDR3 totals 14 residues. The V gene's germline CDR1 is SNHLY and CDR2 FYNNEI. The V and J ends lost 10 bases and 2 bases respectively, with 17 bases between them. The CDR3 spells CAIPIRGRQETQYF. DNA of the CDR3: TGTGCCATCCCAATCAGGGGCCGACAAGAGACCCAGTACTTC.

This clonotype was detected only a few times. CDR3 residues: CASSFGTGGNGYTF. DNA of the CDR3: TGTGCCAGCAGTTTCGGGACAGGGGGCAATGGCTACACCTTC. The V call is TRBV12-3 or TRBV12-4, the J call TRBJ1-2; 12 bases agree with TRBD1. The CDR3 extends over 14 amino acids. The V gene end was trimmed by 3 bases and the J gene end by 6 bases; junction bases not matched to a gene: 2.

The rearrangement links TRBV7-9 to TRBJ2-5, with a weak D call TRBD2 (6 bases). The V gene's germline CDR1 is SEHNR and CDR2 FQNEAQ (reference sequence). The CDR3 covers 15 residues. Trimming stripped 0 bases from V and 5 bases from J, with 13 bases between. CDR3 DNA: TGTGCCAGCAGCTTAGCGGGAGGACACTGGGAGACCCAGTACTTC. This encodes CASSLAGGHWETQYF.

This clonotype appeared many times. V is TRBV20-1 and J is TRBJ1-5; TRBD1 is a possible D gene (5 bases). The CDR3 loop spans 13 amino acids. V was cut by 5 bases and J by 3 bases, with 11 bases left in between. Germline loops: CDR1 DFQATT, CDR2 SNEGSKA (reference sequence). CDR3 protein: CSAVDSSNQPQHF. The CDR3 DNA follows: TGCAGTGCTGTCGACAGCTCCAATCAGCCCCAGCATTTT.

This clonotype was counted between two and nine times. This sequence joins TRBV20-1 and TRBJ2-7; D remains ambiguous. The germline V gene has CDR1 DFQATT and CDR2 SNEGSKA (reference sequence). V was cut by 5 bases and J by 2 bases, with 13 bases left in between. The CDR3 spans 13 residues. The CDR3 is CSAVTGEAYEQYF. In nucleotides, the CDR3 is TGCAGTGCTGTTACTGGAGAAGCCTACGAGCAGTACTTC.

The chain is built from TRBV20-1 and TRBJ2-7, with 7 bases lining up with TRBD2. CDR3 size: 18 residues. Looked up from germline, CDR1 is DFQATT and CDR2 is SNEGSKA (reference sequence). V shed 2 bases and J 2 bases; nucleotides not matched to a gene: 18. The CDR3 region is CSARLRDPGLAATYEQYF. The CDR3 region has the DNA TGCAGTGCTAGACTCCGGGACCCAGGCCTAGCGGCAACCTACGAGCAGTACTTC.

The chain couples TRBV6-1 to TRBJ2-2, with 7 nucleotides matching TRBD2. CDR3 length: 16 residues. Germline V CDR1 and CDR2: MNHNS, SASEGT. Germline trimming cut 8 bases from V and 0 bases from J; bases unmatched to any gene: 9. The CDR3 reads CASLGGRASNTGELFF. The CDR3 nucleotides are TGTGCCAGCCTTGGGGGGAGGGCCTCGAACACCGGGGAGCTGTTTTTT.

This clonotype was observed a few times. The gene calls are TRBV4-1 and TRBJ2-5; D is uncertain. Trimming shortened V by 4 bases and J by 3 bases, and 15 bases separated the two germline ends. Germline V gene lookup returns CDR1 MGHRA and CDR2 YSYEKL. This CDR3 has 15 residues. CDR3 loop: CASSPSADLKETQYF. In DNA, the CDR3 is TGCGCCAGCAGCCCCAGCGCGGACCTAAAAGAGACCCAGTACTTC.

This clonotype was observed a handful of times. The chain links TRBV5-6 to TRBJ1-2; the match to TRBD1 covers 9 bases. The germline V gene has CDR1 SGHDT and CDR2 YYEEEE. The CDR3 is 15 residues long. J gave up 5 bases and V 5 bases, and 10 bases lay outside the gene matches. CDR3 in DNA: TGTGCCAGCAGATACACCGGGACAGGGCGTTATGGCTACACCTTC. It codes for CASRYTGTGRYGYTF. The variable domain in full, with the rest retrieved from reference TRBV5-6 and TRBJ1-2, is DAGVTQSPTHLIKTRGQQVTLRCSPKSGHDTVSWYQQALGQGPQFIFQYYEEEERQRGNFPDRFSGHQFPNYSSELNVNALLLGDSALYLCASRYTGTGRYGYTFGSGTRLTVV.

The CDR3 DNA follows: TGTGCCAGCAGCTTGGTTCAGCGTAATGAGCAGTTCTTC. This translates into CASSLVQRNEQFF. This chain joins TRBV5-4 and TRBJ2-1; no firm D call. Per germline, CDR1 SGHNT and CDR2 YYREEE (reference sequence). The CDR3 is 13 amino acids. Deletions cut 0 bases from V and 7 bases from J, with 8 bases between.

J is TRBJ2-1 and V is TRBV20-1, with D uncertain. Germline CDR1 and CDR2: DFQATT and SNEGSKA (reference sequence). Deletions cut 0 bases from V and 3 bases from J, with 12 bases between. The CDR3 loop spans 15 amino acids. The DNA for the CDR3 is TGCAGTGCTAGAGATCCCAGGCCCTACTACAATGAGCAGTTCTTC. Translated, it gives CSARDPRPYYNEQFF.

CDR3 residues: CAIYAGRLNTEAFF. The DNA for the CDR3 is TGTGCCATTTACGCGGGACGGCTGAACACTGAAGCTTTCTTT. The rearrangement joins TRBV6-1 to TRBJ1-1, with a tentative D call TRBD1 (5 bases). V shed 10 bases and J shed 0 bases, with 15 bases lying between them. The length of the CDR3 is 14 residues. The V gene's germline CDR1 is MNHNS and CDR2 SASEGT.

This clonotype has a handful of counts. CDR3 sequence reads: CASSLRKGGTEAFF. CDR3 bases: TGTGCCAGCAGTTTGAGAAAGGGAGGAACTGAAGCTTTCTTT. The chain carries TRBV27 and TRBJ1-1, with D unclear. The CDR3 extends over 14 amino acids. The ends were cut back, 3 bases at V and 5 bases at J, with 13 bases in the middle. Germline V gene lookup returns CDR1 MNHEY and CDR2 SMNVEV (reference sequence).

The chain is built from TRBV29-1 and TRBJ2-5, with D possibly TRBD2 on 6 matching bases. Trimming took off 6 bases at V and 1 base at J, with 18 bases between the two ends. This CDR3 has 15 residues. Germline V CDR1 and CDR2: SQVTM, ANQGSEA. DNA for the CDR3: TGCAGCGTACCTAAGGGGATCGGGAGCCAAGAGACCCAGTACTTC. Amino acids: CSVPKGIGSQETQYF. Full variable domain (outside the CDR3, taken from reference TRBV29-1 and TRBJ2-5): SAVISQKPSRDICQRGTSLTIQCQVDSQVTMMFWYRQQPGQSLTLIATANQGSEATYESGFVIDKFPISRPNLTFSTLTVSNMSPEDSSIYLCSVPKGIGSQETQYFGPGTRLLVL.

The rearrangement links TRBV29-1 to TRBJ1-2, with D unclear. This CDR3 comprises 14 residues. CDR1 SQVTM and CDR2 ANQGSEA come from the germline V gene. V lost 0 bases and J 5 bases, leaving 13 bases between the germline ends. CDR3 loop: CSVEELVGRYGYTF. The CDR3, as DNA: TGCAGCGTTGAAGAACTAGTCGGCCGGTATGGCTACACCTTC.

A few counts support this clonotype. This rearrangement joins TRBV13 to TRBJ1-5; D is ambiguous. Germline V CDR1 and CDR2: PRHDT, FYEKMQ (reference sequence). V gave up 3 bases and J gave up 0 bases, with 12 bases separating them. CDR3 length: 16 residues. The CDR3, as DNA: TGTGCCAGCAGCTTCCCTACAGTTTATAGCAATCAGCCCCAGCATTTT. It translates to CASSFPTVYSNQPQHF.

The chain has TRBV12-3 or TRBV12-4 and TRBJ1-5; D call uncertain. The CDR3 extends over 16 amino acids. Trimming took 4 bases from V and 2 from J, leaving 15 bases between them. The CDR3 DNA is TGTGCCAGCAGTTCCTCGTGGAGCCCGGGCAATCAGCCCCAGCATTTT. Amino acids: CASSSSWSPGNQPQHF.

This clonotype was detected a few times. The V call is TRBV2, the J call TRBJ1-5; 8 positions match TRBD1. The ends lost 4 bases at V and 1 base at J; junction bases unmatched: 0. CDR3 length: 14 amino acids. Looked up from germline, CDR1 is SNHLY and CDR2 is FYNNEI. The DNA of the CDR3 is TGTGCCAGCAGTGGGGACAGGAGCAATCAGCCCCAGCATTTT. Its translation: CASSGDRSNQPQHF.